A selection of T cell receptor beta chains follows, all from one sample in a study of Ad26.COV2.S vaccination and SARS-CoV-2 variants. Sequencing used immunoSEQ multiplex PCR; TCRdb keeps in-frame clones, though not all of them. The sample has some 270,000 clones, about 83% seen once. Specimen: peripheral blood, collected in a trial of Ad26.COV2.S vaccine versus placebo. The receptors come from a person between 18 and 65 years old who received the Ad26.COV2.S COVID-19 vaccine or a placebo. CDR3s include the opening cysteine and the closing phenylalanine or tryptophan. A D gene is named only where the DNA matches it firmly. Size is omitted from some rows. Given values are once, few, many or a class for expanded clones.

>TRBJ2-6|TRBV5-1|TRBD1|NA
CASSLEGQGISGANVLTF
TGCGCCAGCAGCTTAGAGGGACAGGGAATCTCTGGGGCCAACGTCCTGACTTTC
>TRBJ2-3|TRBV4-1|TRBD2|NA
CASSQGLAGIWGTDTQYF
TGCGCCAGCAGCCAAGGACTAGCGGGGATTTGGGGCACAGATACGCAGTATTTT
>TRBJ2-4|TRBV3-1/TRBV3-2|NA|NA
CASSQDQKLQYF
TGTGCCAGCAGCCAAGATCAGAAACTTCAGTACTTC
>TRBJ2-4|TRBV5-6|NA|NA
CASSLEWDAKNIQYF
TGTGCCAGCAGCTTGGAGTGGGATGCCAAAAACATTCAGTACTTC
>TRBJ2-6|TRBV12-3/TRBV12-4|NA|few
CASRPSGANVLTF
TGTGCCAGCAGACCCTCTGGGGCCAACGTCCTGACTTTC
>TRBJ1-1|TRBV19|NA|NA
CASTTGPLAEAFF
TGTGCCAGCACGACCGGACCCTTAGCTGAAGCTTTCTTT
>TRBJ2-3|TRBV5-4|NA|NA
CASSFGFGGSTDTQYF
TGTGCCAGCAGCTTTGGGTTTGGGGGGAGCACAGATACGCAGTATTTT
>TRBJ1-1|TRBV7-9|TRBD1|NA
CASSLTGADTEAFF
TGTGCCAGCAGCTTAACAGGGGCGGACACTGAAGCTTTCTTT
>TRBJ1-5|TRBV21-1|NA|NA
CASSKSDSNQPQHF
TGTGCCAGCAGCAAATCGGATAGCAATCAGCCCCAGCATTTT
>TRBJ2-7|TRBV2|NA|NA
CASRDRGPGEQYF
TGTGCCAGCAGGGACAGAGGACCGGGCGAGCAGTACTTC
>TRBJ1-2|TRBV7-6|NA|once
CASSPQAGLYGYTF
TGTGCCAGCAGCCCCCAAGCAGGGCTCTATGGCTACACCTTC
>TRBJ2-1|TRBV19|TRBD1|NA
CASSYGQVLSEQFF
TGTGCCAGTAGTTATGGACAGGTCCTAAGTGAGCAGTTCTTC
>TRBJ1-6|TRBV5-1|TRBD1|few
CASSPRTGVNSPLHF
TGCGCCAGCAGCCCCCGGACAGGGGTAAATTCACCCCTCCACTTT
>TRBJ2-3|TRBV4-3|TRBD2|NA
CASSQAGTSGGQTDTQYF
TGCGCCAGCAGCCAAGCAGGGACTAGCGGGGGGCAGACAGATACGCAGTATTTT
>TRBJ2-6|TRBV5-1|NA|few
CASSLGSPPGANVLTF
TGCGCCAGCAGCTTGGGGAGCCCCCCTGGGGCCAACGTCCTGACTTTC
>TRBJ1-2|TRBV7-3|TRBD1|NA
CASSLTGQGEAYGYTF
TGTGCCAGCAGCTTAACTGGGCAGGGGGAGGCCTATGGCTACACCTTC
>TRBJ1-4|TRBV25-1|TRBD1|NA
CASSDRTGEGEKLFF
TGTGCCAGCAGTGATAGGACAGGGGAGGGTGAAAAACTGTTTTTT
>TRBJ2-4|TRBV2|NA|NA
CASSDKGLINIQYF
TGTGCCAGCAGTGATAAGGGACTTATTAACATTCAGTACTTC
>TRBJ2-7|TRBV4-3|NA|NA
CASSQGRNSYEQYF
TGCGCCAGCAGCCAAGGTCGGAACTCCTACGAGCAGTACTTC
>TRBJ2-3|TRBV5-4|TRBD2|once
CASSPGTSGGAGTSTDTQYF
TGTGCCAGCAGCCCCGGGACTAGCGGGGGGGCGGGGACTAGCACAGATACGCAGTATTTT
>TRBJ2-5|TRBV6-5|TRBD2|NA
CASSYAPSGRETQYF
TGTGCCAGCAGTTACGCGCCTAGCGGGAGGGAGACCCAGTACTTC
>TRBJ1-1|TRBV9|NA|NA
CASSPSGDAVQEAFF
TGTGCCAGCAGCCCGAGTGGGGACGCGGTGCAGGAAGCTTTCTTT
>TRBJ2-2|TRBV5-1|TRBD2|NA
CASSWGLSGANTGELFF
TGCGCCAGCAGCTGGGGCCTTAGCGGGGCGAACACCGGGGAGCTGTTTTTT
>TRBJ2-2|TRBV7-2|NA|NA
CASSLTRAQSGELFF
TGTGCCAGCAGCTTAACTAGGGCTCAGAGCGGGGAGCTGTTTTTT
>TRBJ2-7|TRBV5-6|NA|NA
CASSPDTSYEQYF
TGTGCCAGCAGCCCCGATACATCCTACGAGCAGTACTTC
>TRBJ2-5|TRBV7-2|NA|NA
CASSPQEASGTQYF
TGTGCCAGCAGCCCGCAGGAAGCTAGTGGGACCCAGTACTTC
>TRBJ1-1|TRBV18|NA|NA
CASSPLLTGGQGTEAFF
TGTGCCAGCTCACCACTCTTGACAGGAGGGCAAGGTACTGAAGCTTTCTTT
>TRBJ2-5|TRBV7-2|TRBD2|NA
CASSFGLAGGAGTQYF
TGTGCCAGCAGCTTCGGACTAGCGGGGGGCGCAGGGACCCAGTACTTC
>TRBJ1-4|TRBV15|NA|NA
CATSRDARVYNEKLFF
TGTGCCACCAGCAGAGATGCGAGGGTTTATAATGAAAAACTGTTTTTT
>TRBJ2-1|TRBV2|NA|NA
CASRRGGNEQFF
TGTGCCAGCCGAAGGGGAGGTAATGAGCAGTTCTTC
>TRBJ1-2|TRBV7-2|TRBD1|NA
CASSLFGSTGGNYGYTF
TGTGCCAGCAGCTTATTTGGATCGACAGGGGGGAACTATGGCTACACCTTC
>TRBJ2-1|TRBV4-2|TRBD1|NA
CASSQDRTGANNEQFF
TGTGCCAGCAGCCAAGATCGGACAGGCGCGAACAATGAGCAGTTCTTC
>TRBJ2-1|TRBV6-5|TRBD2|NA
CASTILAGGGNEQFF
TGTGCCAGCACTATACTAGCGGGAGGAGGCAATGAGCAGTTCTTC
>TRBJ2-2|TRBV6-4|NA|NA
CASSRHLLGQGNTGELFF
TGTGCCAGCAGCCGCCATCTTTTGGGGCAGGGCAACACCGGGGAGCTGTTTTTT
>TRBJ1-6|TRBV5-1|NA|NA
CASSHGQIYINSPLHF
TGCGCCAGCAGCCACGGACAGATCTATATTAATTCACCCCTCCACTTT
>TRBJ2-5|TRBV5-6|TRBD2|NA
CASSWRQTGTSGVETQYF
TGTGCCAGCAGCTGGCGGCAAACCGGGACTAGCGGGGTAGAGACCCAGTACTTC
>TRBJ2-3|TRBV18|NA|NA
CARTPIDTQYF
TGTGCCAGAACCCCTATAGATACGCAGTATTTT
>TRBJ2-2|TRBV10-2|NA|NA
CASTARGTGELFF
TGCGCCAGCACCGCGCGGGGCACCGGGGAGCTGTTTTTT
>TRBJ2-3|TRBV24-1|NA|NA
CATSDWGTHSTDTQYF
TGTGCCACCAGTGATTGGGGGACACACAGCACAGATACGCAGTATTTT
>TRBJ1-1|TRBV15|NA|NA
CATSRDYTPPAFF
TGTGCCACCAGCAGAGACTACACACCGCCAGCTTTCTTT
>TRBJ2-3|TRBV11-2|TRBD2|NA
CASTQRLAGGTDTQYF
TGTGCCAGCACCCAAAGACTAGCGGGAGGCACAGATACGCAGTATTTT
>TRBJ1-1|TRBV7-3|NA|NA
CASSLTGSPDVAFF
TGTGCCAGCAGCTTAACGGGCAGCCCGGACGTGGCTTTCTTT
>TRBJ2-5|TRBV23-1|NA|NA
CASSQPERGTRVGETQYF
TGCGCCAGCAGTCAACCCGAACGCGGGACACGAGTCGGGGAGACCCAGTACTTC
>TRBJ1-4|TRBV7-8|NA|NA
CASSLSHRAATNEKLFF
TGTGCCAGCAGCTTATCTCACAGGGCAGCAACTAATGAAAAACTGTTTTTT
>TRBJ2-5|TRBV15|TRBD2|NA
CATSRPSPLAGQETQYF
TGTGCCACCAGCAGACCTTCACCTCTAGCGGGTCAAGAGACCCAGTACTTC